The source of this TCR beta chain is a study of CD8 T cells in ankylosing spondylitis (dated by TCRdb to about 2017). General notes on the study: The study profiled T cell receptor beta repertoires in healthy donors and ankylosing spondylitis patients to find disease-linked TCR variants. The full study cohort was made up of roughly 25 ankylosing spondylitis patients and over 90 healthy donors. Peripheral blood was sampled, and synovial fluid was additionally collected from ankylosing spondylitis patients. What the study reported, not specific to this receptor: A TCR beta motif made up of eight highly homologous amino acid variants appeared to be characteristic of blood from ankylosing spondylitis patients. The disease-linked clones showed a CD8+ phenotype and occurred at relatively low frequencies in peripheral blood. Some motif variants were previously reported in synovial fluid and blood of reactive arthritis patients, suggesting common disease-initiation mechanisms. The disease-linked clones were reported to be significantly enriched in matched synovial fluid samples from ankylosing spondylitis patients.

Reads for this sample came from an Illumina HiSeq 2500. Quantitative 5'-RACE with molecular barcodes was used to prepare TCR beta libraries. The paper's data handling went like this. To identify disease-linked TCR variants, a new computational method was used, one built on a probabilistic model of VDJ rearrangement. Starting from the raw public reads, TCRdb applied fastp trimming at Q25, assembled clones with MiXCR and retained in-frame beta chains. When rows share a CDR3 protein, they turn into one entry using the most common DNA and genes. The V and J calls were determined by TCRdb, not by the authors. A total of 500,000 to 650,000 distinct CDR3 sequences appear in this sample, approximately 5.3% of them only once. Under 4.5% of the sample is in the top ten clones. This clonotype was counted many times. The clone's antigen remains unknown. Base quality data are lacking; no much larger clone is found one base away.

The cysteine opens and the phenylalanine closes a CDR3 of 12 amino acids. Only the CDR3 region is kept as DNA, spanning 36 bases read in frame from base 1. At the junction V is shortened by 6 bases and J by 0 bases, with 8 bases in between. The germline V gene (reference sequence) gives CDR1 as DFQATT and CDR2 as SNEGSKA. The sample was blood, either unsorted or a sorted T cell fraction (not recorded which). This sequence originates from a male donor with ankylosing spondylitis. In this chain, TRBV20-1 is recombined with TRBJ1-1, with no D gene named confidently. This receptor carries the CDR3 CSAAQMNTEAFF. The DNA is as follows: TGCAGTGCGGCCCAGATGAACACTGAAGCTTTCTTT.